These 22 T cell receptor beta chains originate from one sample sequenced in a study of chemoradiotherapy in HPV16-positive cancers. Assay used: immunoSEQ multiplex PCR; TCRdb lists only in-frame clones, some missing. Among some 6,000 clones listed, under 85% were seen once. The source was tumor tissue, collected from a patient who underwent chemoradiotherapy. The receptors originated from a human donor with HPV-associated anogenital cancer.

This clone came up a few times. J is TRBJ2-3 and V is TRBV5-6; TRBD1 matches 9 bases. The CDR3 covers 13 residues. Trimming removed 4 bases from V and 6 bases from J; junction bases left unmatched: 3. Germline-derived CDR1 and CDR2 are SGHDT and YYEEEE. The CDR3 DNA reads TGTGCCAGCAGCGGGGACAGGGTGGATACGCAGTATTTT. Translated, it gives CASSGDRVDTQYF.

The rearrangement links TRBV7-8 to TRBJ1-1; possibly TRBD1 for D (6 bases). Germline-derived CDR1 and CDR2 are SGHVS and FQNEAQ. This CDR3 comprises 13 residues. V lost 1 base and J lost 4, with 7 bases in between. Written as DNA, the CDR3 is TGTGCCAGCAGCTTAGGACAGGCCACTGAAGCTTTCTTT. Protein product: CASSLGQATEAFF.

The rearrangement joins TRBV7-2 to TRBJ1-1; D unclear. The CDR3 runs to 14 residues. V was clipped by 5 bases and J by 0 bases, with 10 bases between them. Germline V gene data show CDR1 as SGHTA and CDR2 as FQGNSA. This CDR3 reads CASSAASVNTEAFF. The DNA for the CDR3 is TGTGCCAGCAGCGCGGCAAGTGTGAACACTGAAGCTTTCTTT.

The chain employs TRBV29-1 and TRBJ2-5; 9 positions agree with TRBD2. Looked up from germline, CDR1 is SQVTM and CDR2 is ANQGSEA. CDR3 length equals 14 residues. With V trimmed by 1 base and J by 6 bases, 6 bases remained unmatched. In DNA form, the CDR3 reads TGCAGCGTTGAAGGAGCGGGGGGAGAGCAGACCCAGTACTTC. It yields the protein CSVEGAGGEQTQYF.

The chain employs TRBV11-1 and TRBJ2-1; tentative D call: TRBD1 (6 bases). V was shortened by 3 bases and J by 7 bases, with 16 bases between the two germline ends. Germline CDR1 is SGHAT and CDR2 is FQDESV (reference sequence). The CDR3 is 15 amino acids. CDR3 sequence (DNA): TGTGCCAGCAGCTTTCCGCCCAACAGGGAGAATGAGCAGTTCTTC. Amino acid sequence: CASSFPPNRENEQFF.

The genes are TRBV18 and TRBJ1-1; D possibly corresponds to TRBD1 (5 bases). Germline-derived CDR1 and CDR2 are KGHSH and LQKENI. The CDR3 has 14 amino acids. The ends were cut back, 2 bases at V and 3 bases at J, with 10 bases in the middle. The CDR3 DNA follows: TGTGCCAGCTCACCAAGTGGGGGTGACACTGAAGCTTTCTTT. Translated: CASSPSGGDTEAFF.

The table lists this clone with a few counts. The gene calls are TRBV6-4 and TRBJ1-6; no reliable D call. This CDR3 comprises 14 residues. Trimming pared 4 bases from V and 7 bases from J, leaving 11 bases between. Germline values: CDR1 MRHNA, CDR2 SNTAGT. This CDR3 is CASSVSPGNSPLHF. In nucleotides, the CDR3 is TGTGCCAGCAGTGTGAGTCCGGGCAATTCACCCCTCCACTTT.

J is TRBJ1-5 and V is TRBV19, with a possible D match to TRBD1 (5 bases). The CDR3 extends over 15 amino acids. V shed 3 bases and J shed 6 bases, with 15 bases lying between them. CDR1 and CDR2 from the germline V gene are LNHDA and SQIVND (reference sequence). CDR3 nucleotide sequence: TGTGCCAGTAGTATTACAGGCGTGGGTGGTCAGCCCCAGCATTTT. Amino acid sequence: CASSITGVGGQPQHF.

The chain couples TRBV28 to TRBJ1-3; D is unclear. Germline-derived CDR1 and CDR2 are MDHEN and SYDVKM. The CDR3 totals 15 residues. The V end was cut by 6 bases, the J end by 2 bases, with 14 bases between. The CDR3 bases are TGTGCCAGCAGCCTCACCGGACGTACTGGAAACACCATATATTTT. It encodes CASSLTGRTGNTIYF.

The gene calls are TRBV2 and TRBJ1-6; D not resolved. There are 15 residues in the CDR3. Germline V gives CDR1 SNHLY, CDR2 FYNNEI. The V end was cut by 1 base, the J end by 9 bases, with 13 bases between. CDR3 DNA sequence: TGTGCCAGCAGTGAAGGGGAGCCCCCTGGTTCACCCCTCCACTTT. Protein: CASSEGEPPGSPLHF.

This chain uses TRBV14 with TRBJ1-6; D is ambiguous. V was shortened by 0 bases and J by 8 bases, with 2 bases between the two germline ends. Germline-derived CDR1 and CDR2 are SGHDN and FVKESK. The CDR3 spans 12 residues. CDR3: CASSQEYSPLHF. For the CDR3, the DNA is TGTGCCAGCAGCCAAGAATATTCACCCCTCCACTTT.

There are a few counts of this clone. The chain uses TRBV11-2 and TRBJ1-1, with D tentatively TRBD1 (6 bases). Germline CDR1 SGHAT, CDR2 FQNNGV. This CDR3 region has 15 residues. The V gene lost 4 bases and the J gene lost 6 bases, with 18 bases spanning the gap. The chain's CDR3 is CASSSPSGGVAEAFF. CDR3 DNA: TGTGCCAGCAGCTCCCCGTCTGGGGGCGTCGCTGAAGCTTTCTTT.

This rearrangement joins TRBV7-9 to TRBJ2-2, with 10 bases identical to TRBD2. Germline CDR1 is SEHNR and CDR2 is FQNEAQ (reference sequence). V gave up 10 bases and J gave up 0 bases; unmatched junction bases: 17. The CDR3 consists of 19 residues. This CDR3 reads CANKPSRIGLAANTGELFF. The CDR3, as DNA: TGTGCCAACAAACCCTCTCGGATTGGACTAGCGGCGAACACCGGGGAGCTGTTTTTT.

The J gene is TRBJ1-5, the V gene TRBV4-1; the match to TRBD1 covers 7 bases. CDR3 length: 17 residues. CDR1 is MGHRA, CDR2 YSYEKL, per germline. The junction had 5 bases not matched to a gene; V was cut back by 0 bases and J by 0 bases. This chain's CDR3 is CASSQDPGGNSNQPQHF. The CDR3 nucleotides read TGCGCCAGCAGCCAAGATCCAGGGGGAAATAGCAATCAGCCCCAGCATTTT.

A single count supports this clone. This sequence joins TRBV19 and TRBJ2-5; 9 nucleotides align to TRBD1. V gave up 5 bases and J gave up 3 bases; unmatched junction bases: 4. This CDR3 comprises 14 residues. Germline values: CDR1 LNHDA, CDR2 SQIVND (reference sequence). CDR3 protein: CASSPGQGKETQYF. Written as DNA, the CDR3 is TGTGCCAGTAGTCCAGGACAGGGGAAAGAGACCCAGTACTTC.

The chain joins TRBV15 to TRBJ1-3; a weak D match, TRBD1 (6 bases). Germline V gives CDR1 LNHNV, CDR2 YYDKDF (reference sequence). V was pared by 4 bases and J by 3 bases, with 16 bases between. This CDR3 contains 16 residues. The CDR3 reads CATSTCGGEVGNTIYF. The CDR3 coding sequence is TGTGCCACCAGCACCTGCGGGGGCGAAGTTGGAAACACCATATATTTT. Together with reference TRBV15 and TRBJ1-3, the CDR3 gives the full variable domain: DAMVIQNPRYQVTQFGKPVTLSCSQTLNHNVMYWYQQKSSQAPKLLFHYYDKDFNNEADTPDNFQSRRPNTSFCFLDIRSPGLGDTAMYLCATSTCGGEVGNTIYFGEGSWLTVV.

By its share, this clone is medium-sized. The chain is built from TRBV28 and TRBJ1-5; D unclear. Looked up from germline, CDR1 is MDHEN and CDR2 is SYDVKM. CDR3 length: 12 amino acids. The ends were cut back, 8 bases at V and 9 bases at J, with 14 bases in the middle. The CDR3 sequence is CASDVRSRPQHF. DNA of the CDR3: TGTGCCAGCGATGTTCGGTCACGGCCCCAGCATTTT.

The chain is built from TRBV6-6 and TRBJ1-2; D is undetermined. This CDR3 is 16 amino acids long. The germline CDR1 and CDR2 sequences are MNHNY and SVGAGI (reference sequence). Between the trimmed V and J ends, which lost 0 bases and 0 bases, there was a span of 11 bases. Written as DNA, the CDR3 is TGTGCCAGCAGTTACTCGACCCAGAGTTCTAACTATGGCTACACCTTC. Encoded protein: CASSYSTQSSNYGYTF.

J is TRBJ1-5 and V is TRBV7-8, with D possibly matching TRBD1 (6 bases). CDR1 SGHVS and CDR2 FQNEAQ come from the germline V gene. There are 15 residues in the CDR3. Trimming left V 1 base short and J 5 bases short, with 12 bases between. This chain's CDR3 is CASSLVGGGYQPQHF. CDR3 DNA sequence: TGTGCCAGCAGCTTAGTAGGGGGGGGTTATCAGCCCCAGCATTTT.

The rearrangement joins TRBV6-1 to TRBJ1-2; 8 bases map to TRBD1. The trim removed 4 bases at V and 3 bases at J, leaving 7 bases unmatched. Germline-derived CDR1 and CDR2 are MNHNS and SASEGT. CDR3 length: 15 amino acids. The CDR3 region has the DNA TGTGCCAGCAGTGCCACAGCACAGGGGGACTATGGCTACACCTTC. It yields the protein CASSATAQGDYGYTF.

The CDR3 sequence: CASRNGVEQYF. CDR3 DNA sequence: TGTGCCAGCAGGAATGGGGTCGAGCAGTACTTC. The rearrangement uses TRBV7-6 and TRBJ2-7; D gene ambiguous. Germline values: CDR1 SGHVS, CDR2 FNYEAQ. The CDR3 consists of 11 residues. The V end was cut by 6 bases, the J end by 6 bases, with 9 bases between.

This chain connects TRBV5-4 to TRBJ2-6; no firm D call. Trimming shortened V by 2 bases and J by 0 bases, and 6 bases separated the two germline ends. This CDR3 is built from 15 residues. Germline V CDR1 and CDR2: SGHNT, YYREEE (reference sequence). The CDR3 region is CASSFWASGANVLTF. The CDR3 DNA reads as TGTGCCAGCAGCTTTTGGGCCTCTGGGGCCAACGTCCTGACTTTC.